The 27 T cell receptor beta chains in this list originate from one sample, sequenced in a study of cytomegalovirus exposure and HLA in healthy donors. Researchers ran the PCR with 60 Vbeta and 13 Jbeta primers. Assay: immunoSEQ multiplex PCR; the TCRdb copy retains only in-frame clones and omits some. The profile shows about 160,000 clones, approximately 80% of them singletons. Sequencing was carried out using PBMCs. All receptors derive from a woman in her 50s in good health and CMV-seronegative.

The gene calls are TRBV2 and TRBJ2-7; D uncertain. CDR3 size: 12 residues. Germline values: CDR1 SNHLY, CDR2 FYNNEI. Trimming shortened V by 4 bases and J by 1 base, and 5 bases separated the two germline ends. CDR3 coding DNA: TGTGCCAGCAGTGTACAGTCCTACGAGCAGTACTTC. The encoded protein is CASSVQSYEQYF. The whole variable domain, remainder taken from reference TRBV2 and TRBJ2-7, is EPEVTQTPSHQVTQMGQEVILRCVPISNHLYFYWYRQILGQKVEFLVSFYNNEISEKSEIFDDQFSVERPDGSNFTLKIRSTKLEDSAMYFCASSVQSYEQYFGPGTRLTVT.

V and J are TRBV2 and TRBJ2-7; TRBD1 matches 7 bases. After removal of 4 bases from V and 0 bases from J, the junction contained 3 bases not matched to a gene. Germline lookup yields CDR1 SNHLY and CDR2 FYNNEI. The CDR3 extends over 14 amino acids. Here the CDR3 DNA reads TGTGCCAGCAGTGTACAGGGGAACTCCTACGAGCAGTACTTC. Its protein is CASSVQGNSYEQYF.

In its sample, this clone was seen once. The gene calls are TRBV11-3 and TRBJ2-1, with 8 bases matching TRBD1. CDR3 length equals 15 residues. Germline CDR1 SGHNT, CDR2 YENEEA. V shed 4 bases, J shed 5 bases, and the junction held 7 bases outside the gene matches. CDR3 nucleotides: TGTGCCAGCAGCTCTGCCGGGACAGGTGACAATGAGCAGTTCTTC. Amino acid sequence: CASSSAGTGDNEQFF.

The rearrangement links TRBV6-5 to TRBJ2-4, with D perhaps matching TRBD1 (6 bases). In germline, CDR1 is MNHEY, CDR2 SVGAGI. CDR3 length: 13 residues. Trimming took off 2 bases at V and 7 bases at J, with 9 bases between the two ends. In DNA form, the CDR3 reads TGTGCCAGCAGTTACGCAGGGGCGAACATTCAGTACTTC. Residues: CASSYAGANIQYF.

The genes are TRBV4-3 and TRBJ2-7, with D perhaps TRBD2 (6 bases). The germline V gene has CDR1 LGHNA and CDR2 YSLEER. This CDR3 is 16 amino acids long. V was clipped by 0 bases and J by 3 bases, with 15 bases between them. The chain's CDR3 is CASSQDRGGADYEQYF. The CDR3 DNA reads TGCGCCAGCAGCCAAGATCGAGGAGGGGCTGACTACGAGCAGTACTTC.

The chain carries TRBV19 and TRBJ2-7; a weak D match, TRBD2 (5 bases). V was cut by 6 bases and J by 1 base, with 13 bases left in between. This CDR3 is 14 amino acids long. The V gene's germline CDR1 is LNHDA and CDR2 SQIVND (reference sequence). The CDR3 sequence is CASSVAIGSYEQYF. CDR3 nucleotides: TGTGCCAGTAGCGTAGCGATCGGTTCCTACGAGCAGTACTTC.

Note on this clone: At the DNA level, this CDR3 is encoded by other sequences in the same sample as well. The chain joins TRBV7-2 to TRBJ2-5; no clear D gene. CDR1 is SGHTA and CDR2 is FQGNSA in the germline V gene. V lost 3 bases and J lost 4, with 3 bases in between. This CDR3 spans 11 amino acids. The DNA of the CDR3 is TGTGCCAGCAGCTTTAGAGAGACCCAGTACTTC. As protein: CASSFRETQYF.

The CDR3 coding sequence is TGTGCCTGGAGTGCTTCTCGAGGTGGTCAGAACACTGAAGCTTTCTTT. Translation: CAWSASRGGQNTEAFF. The genes are TRBV30 and TRBJ1-1; D is unclear. Per the germline V gene, CDR1 is GTSNPN and CDR2 is SVGIG (reference sequence). Deletions cut 1 base from V and 1 base from J, with 16 bases between. CDR3 length: 16 residues.

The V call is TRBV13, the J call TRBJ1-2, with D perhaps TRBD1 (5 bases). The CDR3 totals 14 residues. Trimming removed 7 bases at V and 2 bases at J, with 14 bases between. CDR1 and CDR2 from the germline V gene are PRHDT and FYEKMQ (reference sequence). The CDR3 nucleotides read TGTGCCAGCACTCTGGGAGGGGTAAACTATGGCTACACCTTC. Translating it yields CASTLGGVNYGYTF.

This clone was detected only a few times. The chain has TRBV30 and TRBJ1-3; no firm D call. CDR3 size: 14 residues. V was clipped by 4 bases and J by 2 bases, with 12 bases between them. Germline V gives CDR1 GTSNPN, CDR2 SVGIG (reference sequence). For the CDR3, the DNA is TGTGCCTGGAACCTAGGGAGGGCTGGAAACACCATATATTTT. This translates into CAWNLGRAGNTIYF.

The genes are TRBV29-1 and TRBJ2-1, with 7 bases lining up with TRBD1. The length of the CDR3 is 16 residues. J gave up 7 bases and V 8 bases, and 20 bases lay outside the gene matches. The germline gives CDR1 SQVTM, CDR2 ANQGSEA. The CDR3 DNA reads TGCAGCATTGCCCCAAGGATAACAGGGGTTGGTAATGAGCAGTTCTTC. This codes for CSIAPRITGVGNEQFF.

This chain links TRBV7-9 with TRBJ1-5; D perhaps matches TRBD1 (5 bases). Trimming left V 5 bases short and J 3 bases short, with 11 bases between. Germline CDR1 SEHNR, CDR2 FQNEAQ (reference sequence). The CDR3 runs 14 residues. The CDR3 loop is CASSQDKSNQPQHF. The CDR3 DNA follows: TGTGCCAGCAGCCAGGACAAGTCCAATCAGCCCCAGCATTTT.

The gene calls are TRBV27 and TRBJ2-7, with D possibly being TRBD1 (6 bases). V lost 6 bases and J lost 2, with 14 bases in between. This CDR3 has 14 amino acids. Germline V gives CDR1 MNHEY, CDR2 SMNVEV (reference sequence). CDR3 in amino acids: CASSSPDSPYEQYF. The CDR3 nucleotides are TGTGCCAGCAGCTCACCGGACAGCCCCTACGAGCAGTACTTC.

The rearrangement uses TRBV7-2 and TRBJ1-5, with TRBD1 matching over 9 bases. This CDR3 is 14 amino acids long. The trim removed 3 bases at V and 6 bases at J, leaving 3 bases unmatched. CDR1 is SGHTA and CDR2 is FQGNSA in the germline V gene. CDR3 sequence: CASSFVQGAQPQHF. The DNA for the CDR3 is TGTGCCAGCAGCTTCGTACAGGGGGCTCAGCCCCAGCATTTT.

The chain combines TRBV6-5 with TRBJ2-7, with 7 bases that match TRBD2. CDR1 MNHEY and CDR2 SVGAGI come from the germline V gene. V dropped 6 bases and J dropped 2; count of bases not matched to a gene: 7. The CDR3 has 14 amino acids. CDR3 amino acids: CASRRQGGAYEQYF. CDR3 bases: TGTGCCAGCAGACGCCAGGGAGGGGCCTACGAGCAGTACTTC.

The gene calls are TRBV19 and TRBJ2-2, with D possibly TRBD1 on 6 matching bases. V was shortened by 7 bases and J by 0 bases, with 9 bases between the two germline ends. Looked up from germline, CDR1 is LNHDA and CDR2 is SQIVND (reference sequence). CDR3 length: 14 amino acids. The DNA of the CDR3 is TGTGCCAGTACCAGGACAGCGAACACCGGGGAGCTGTTTTTT. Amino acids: CASTRTANTGELFF.

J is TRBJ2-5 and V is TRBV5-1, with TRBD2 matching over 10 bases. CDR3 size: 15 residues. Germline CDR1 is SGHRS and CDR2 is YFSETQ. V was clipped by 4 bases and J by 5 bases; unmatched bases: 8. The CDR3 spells CASSISGGRGETQYF. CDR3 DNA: TGCGCCAGCAGCATTAGCGGGGGGCGCGGGGAGACCCAGTACTTC. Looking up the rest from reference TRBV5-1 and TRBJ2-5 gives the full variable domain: KAGVTQTPRYLIKTRGQQVTLSCSPISGHRSVSWYQQTPGQGLQFLFEYFSETQRNKGNFPGRFSGRQFSNSRSEMNVSTLELGDSALYLCASSISGGRGETQYFGPGTRLLVL.

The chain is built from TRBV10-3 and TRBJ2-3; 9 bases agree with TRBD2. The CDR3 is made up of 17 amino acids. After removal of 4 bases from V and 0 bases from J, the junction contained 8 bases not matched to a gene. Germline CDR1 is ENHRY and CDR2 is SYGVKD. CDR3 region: CAISVQGLASSTDTQYF. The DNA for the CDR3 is TGTGCCATCAGTGTTCAAGGACTAGCGTCTAGCACAGATACGCAGTATTTT.

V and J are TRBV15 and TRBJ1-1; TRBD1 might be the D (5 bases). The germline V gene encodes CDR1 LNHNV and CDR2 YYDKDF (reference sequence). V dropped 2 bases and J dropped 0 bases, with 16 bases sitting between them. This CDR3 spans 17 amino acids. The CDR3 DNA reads TGTGCCACCAGCAGACCATATATTGGCAGGGTGAACACTGAAGCTTTCTTT. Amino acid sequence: CATSRPYIGRVNTEAFF.

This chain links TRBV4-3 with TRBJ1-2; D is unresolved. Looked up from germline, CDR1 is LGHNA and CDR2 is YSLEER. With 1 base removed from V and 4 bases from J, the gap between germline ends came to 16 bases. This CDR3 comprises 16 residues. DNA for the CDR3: TGCGCCAGCAGCCAAGCCCAAAGCGGTGTGAGCTATGGCTACACCTTC. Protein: CASSQAQSGVSYGYTF.

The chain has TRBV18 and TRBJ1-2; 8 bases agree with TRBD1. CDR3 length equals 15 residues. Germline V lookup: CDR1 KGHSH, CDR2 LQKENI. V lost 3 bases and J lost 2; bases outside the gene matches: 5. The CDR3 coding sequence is TGTGCCAGCTCACCGGAGGGACAGGTCAACTATGGCTACACCTTC. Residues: CASSPEGQVNYGYTF. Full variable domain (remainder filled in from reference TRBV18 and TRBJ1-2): NAGVMQNPRHLVRRRGQEARLRCSPMKGHSHVYWYRQLPEEGLKFMVYLQKENIIDESGMPKERFSAEFPKEGPSILRIQQVVRGDSAAYFCASSPEGQVNYGYTFGSGTRLTVV.

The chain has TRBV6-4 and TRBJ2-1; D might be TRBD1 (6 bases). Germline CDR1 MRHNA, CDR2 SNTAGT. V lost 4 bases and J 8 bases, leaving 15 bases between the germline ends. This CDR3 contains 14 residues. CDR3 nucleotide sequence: TGTGCCAGCAGTGCGGCAGGGGAGATCGATGAGCAGTTCTTC. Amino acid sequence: CASSAAGEIDEQFF.

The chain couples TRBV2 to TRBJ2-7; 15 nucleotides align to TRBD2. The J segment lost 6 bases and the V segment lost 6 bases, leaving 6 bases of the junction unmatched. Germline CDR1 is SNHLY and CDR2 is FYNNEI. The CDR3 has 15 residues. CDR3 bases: TGTGCCAGCAGGAGGACTAGCGGGGGGGCGTTCGAGCAGTACTTC. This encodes CASRRTSGGAFEQYF.

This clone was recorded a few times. Here the CDR3 DNA reads TGTGCCAGCAGCCTTCTTCGGGGGTCTAATTCACCCCTCCACTTT. Its translation is CASSLLRGSNSPLHF. The chain recombines TRBV6-6 with TRBJ1-6; D perhaps matches TRBD1 (5 bases). V lost 6 bases and J lost 6, with 15 bases in between. The CDR3 is 15 residues long. Germline V gene sequence: CDR1 MNHNY, CDR2 SVGAGI (reference sequence).

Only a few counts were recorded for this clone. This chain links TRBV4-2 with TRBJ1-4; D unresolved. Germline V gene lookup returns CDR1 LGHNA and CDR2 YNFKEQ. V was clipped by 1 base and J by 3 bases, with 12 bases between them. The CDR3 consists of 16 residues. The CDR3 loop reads CASSQGRREANEKLFF. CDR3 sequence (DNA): TGTGCCAGCAGCCAAGGGAGGAGGGAAGCTAATGAAAAACTGTTTTTT.

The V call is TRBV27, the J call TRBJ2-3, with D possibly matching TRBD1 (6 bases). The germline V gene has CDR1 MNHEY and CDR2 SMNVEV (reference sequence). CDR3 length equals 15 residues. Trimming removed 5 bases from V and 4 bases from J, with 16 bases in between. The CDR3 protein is CASSPLTGLADTQYF. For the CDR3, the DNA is TGTGCCAGCAGTCCCCTCACAGGGTTAGCAGATACGCAGTATTTT.

In DNA, the CDR3 is TGTGCCAGCAGCTCTGGGACTAGCGGGACCGGGGAGCTGTTTTTT. Amino acids: CASSSGTSGTGELFF. The rearrangement uses TRBV5-4 and TRBJ2-2, with 12 bases matching TRBD2. Losses at the gene ends were 3 bases for V and 5 bases for J; bases not matched to a gene: 2. CDR3 length equals 15 residues. Germline CDR1 and CDR2: SGHNT and YYREEE (reference sequence).